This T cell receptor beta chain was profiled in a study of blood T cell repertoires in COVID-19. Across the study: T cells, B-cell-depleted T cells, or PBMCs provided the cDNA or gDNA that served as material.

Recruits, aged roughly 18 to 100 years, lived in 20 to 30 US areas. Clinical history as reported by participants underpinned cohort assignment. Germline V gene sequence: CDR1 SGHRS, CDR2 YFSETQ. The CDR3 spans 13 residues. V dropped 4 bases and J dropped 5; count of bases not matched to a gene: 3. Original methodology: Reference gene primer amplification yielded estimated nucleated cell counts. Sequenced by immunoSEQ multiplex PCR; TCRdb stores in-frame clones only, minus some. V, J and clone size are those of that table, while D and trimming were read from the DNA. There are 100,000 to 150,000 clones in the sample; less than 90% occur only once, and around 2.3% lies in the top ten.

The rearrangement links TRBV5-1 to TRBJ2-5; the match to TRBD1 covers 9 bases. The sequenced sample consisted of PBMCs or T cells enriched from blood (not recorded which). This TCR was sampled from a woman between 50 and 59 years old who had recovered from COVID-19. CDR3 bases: TGCGCCAGCAGCCCGGACAGGGGTGAGACCCAGTACTTC. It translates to CASSPDRGETQYF.